These T cell receptor beta chains were read from a single sample in a study of OX40 agonist ivuxolimab in advanced cancers. The repertoire was sequenced with immunoSEQ multiplex PCR; TCRdb's copy has only in-frame clones and lacks some. The table records some 98,000 clones, 90% to 95% of them present only once. The material was CD4+ or CD8+ T cells sorted from blood, obtained in a trial of the OX40 agonist ivuxolimab. These receptors were taken from an adult with an advanced solid tumor such as melanoma, head and neck, liver or kidney cancer. The CDR3 runs from the conserved cysteine through the conserved F or W. A D gene is named only where the DNA matches it firmly. The size of a clone is reported for some rows only, either as once, few or many, or as a class for expanded clones.

CDR3nt: TGTGCCTGGAGTGTGGCAGGGATACAAGAGACCCAGTACTTC
CDR3aa: CAWSVAGIQETQYF
j_gene: TRBJ2-5
d_gene: -
abundance: once
v_gene: TRBV30

CDR3nt: TGTGCCAGCAGCTTCGGACCCAATCAGCCCCAGCATTTT
CDR3aa: CASSFGPNQPQHF
j_gene: TRBJ1-5
d_gene: -
abundance: -
v_gene: TRBV7-3

CDR3nt: TGTGCCAGCAGCTCTGGGACGGATTACGAGCAGTACTTC
CDR3aa: CASSSGTDYEQYF
j_gene: TRBJ2-7
d_gene: -
abundance: -
v_gene: TRBV7-2

CDR3nt: TGTGCCAGCAGTTTACACAGACAGGGCTGGGATGAGCAGTTCTTC
CDR3aa: CASSLHRQGWDEQFF
j_gene: TRBJ2-1
d_gene: TRBD1
abundance: -
v_gene: TRBV27

CDR3nt: TGTGCCATCAGTAAGGGGGCGAGTAGGACTAGAGTCTACGAGCAGTACTTC
CDR3aa: CAISKGASRTRVYEQYF
j_gene: TRBJ2-7
d_gene: -
abundance: -
v_gene: TRBV10-3

CDR3nt: TGTGCCAGCAGTGACAGTCTTATCGCCGGGGAGCTGTTTTTT
CDR3aa: CASSDSLIAGELFF
j_gene: TRBJ2-2
d_gene: -
abundance: -
v_gene: TRBV2

CDR3nt: TGTGCCACCAGCAGAGAACGGGACAGCGCTAGCACAGATACGCAGTATTTT
CDR3aa: CATSRERDSASTDTQYF
j_gene: TRBJ2-3
d_gene: TRBD1
abundance: -
v_gene: TRBV15

CDR3nt: TGTGCCAGTAGTTTAGGGGGCACCGCCTACAATGAGCAGTTCTTC
CDR3aa: CASSLGGTAYNEQFF
j_gene: TRBJ2-1
d_gene: TRBD1
abundance: -
v_gene: TRBV19

CDR3nt: TGTGCCAGCAGTTACGGGACCACCTACGAGCAGTACTTC
CDR3aa: CASSYGTTYEQYF
j_gene: TRBJ2-7
d_gene: -
abundance: -
v_gene: TRBV6-5

CDR3nt: TGTGCCAGCAGCTTAGTTGGCGGACCAGATACGCAGTATTTT
CDR3aa: CASSLVGGPDTQYF
j_gene: TRBJ2-3
d_gene: -
abundance: -
v_gene: TRBV7-2

CDR3nt: TGTGCCAGTAGTCTTGGGGGTCCGGGACTTTACGAGACCCAGTACTTC
CDR3aa: CASSLGGPGLYETQYF
j_gene: TRBJ2-5
d_gene: -
abundance: -
v_gene: TRBV19

CDR3nt: TGTGTCAGCAGTTACAGCGGGGACAGCGAGCAGTACTTC
CDR3aa: CVSSYSGDSEQYF
j_gene: TRBJ2-7
d_gene: -
abundance: -
v_gene: TRBV6-5

CDR3nt: TGTGCCAGCAGCCTTACAGAGAACACTGAAGCTTTCTTT
CDR3aa: CASSLTENTEAFF
j_gene: TRBJ1-1
d_gene: -
abundance: once
v_gene: TRBV11-3

CDR3nt: TGTGCCAGCAGCTTAAGGGACATAGGAGGTGGGACCCAGTACTTC
CDR3aa: CASSLRDIGGGTQYF
j_gene: TRBJ2-5
d_gene: -
abundance: -
v_gene: TRBV7-6

CDR3nt: TGTGCCAGCAGTGAAGGGCCTAGTAATTGGGCTAGCACAGATACGCAGTATTTT
CDR3aa: CASSEGPSNWASTDTQYF
j_gene: TRBJ2-3
d_gene: -
abundance: -
v_gene: TRBV6-1

CDR3nt: TGTGCCAGCAGTCCCGGGACAGGGAGCGATGAGCAGTTCTTC
CDR3aa: CASSPGTGSDEQFF
j_gene: TRBJ2-1
d_gene: TRBD1
abundance: -
v_gene: TRBV5-7

CDR3nt: TGTGCCAGCAGTTTATTAGAACCGGCACAGGGAAGAGGAAAACTGTTTTTT
CDR3aa: CASSLLEPAQGRGKLFF
j_gene: TRBJ1-4
d_gene: -
abundance: -
v_gene: TRBV27

CDR3nt: TGTGCCAGCGGGGGCTCGGTAGGGAGTGCGGCCCAGCATTTT
CDR3aa: CASGGSVGSAAQHF
j_gene: TRBJ1-5
d_gene: -
abundance: -
v_gene: TRBV2

CDR3nt: TGTGCCAGCAGCTTAGGAACAGGGGCGACCGGCGAGCAGTACTTC
CDR3aa: CASSLGTGATGEQYF
j_gene: TRBJ2-7
d_gene: TRBD1
abundance: -
v_gene: TRBV7-8

CDR3nt: TGTGCCAGCACCCTTTCGCGGGCTCCTTACGAGCAGTACTTC
CDR3aa: CASTLSRAPYEQYF
j_gene: TRBJ2-7
d_gene: -
abundance: -
v_gene: TRBV28

CDR3nt: TGTGCCAGCAGTTTAATGGGGGAGGCAACCTACGAGCAGTACTTC
CDR3aa: CASSLMGEATYEQYF
j_gene: TRBJ2-7
d_gene: -
abundance: -
v_gene: TRBV28

CDR3nt: TGTGCCAGCAGCGTCCTACCGGGGGAGACCCAGTACTTC
CDR3aa: CASSVLPGETQYF
j_gene: TRBJ2-5
d_gene: -
abundance: -
v_gene: TRBV7-3

CDR3nt: TGTGCCAGCAGCTTAGATCCAGATTCCTACGAGCAGTACTTC
CDR3aa: CASSLDPDSYEQYF
j_gene: TRBJ2-7
d_gene: -
abundance: -
v_gene: TRBV7-7

CDR3nt: TGCGCCAGCAGCTCGACCCTGGGGGACAGGGGGCGTTGGACTGAAGCTTTCTTT
CDR3aa: CASSSTLGDRGRWTEAFF
j_gene: TRBJ1-1
d_gene: TRBD1
abundance: -
v_gene: TRBV5-1

CDR3nt: TGCGCCAGCAGCTTGCTTGTGGGGCTAGGCCCTGAAGCTTTCTTT
CDR3aa: CASSLLVGLGPEAFF
j_gene: TRBJ1-1
d_gene: -
abundance: -
v_gene: TRBV5-1